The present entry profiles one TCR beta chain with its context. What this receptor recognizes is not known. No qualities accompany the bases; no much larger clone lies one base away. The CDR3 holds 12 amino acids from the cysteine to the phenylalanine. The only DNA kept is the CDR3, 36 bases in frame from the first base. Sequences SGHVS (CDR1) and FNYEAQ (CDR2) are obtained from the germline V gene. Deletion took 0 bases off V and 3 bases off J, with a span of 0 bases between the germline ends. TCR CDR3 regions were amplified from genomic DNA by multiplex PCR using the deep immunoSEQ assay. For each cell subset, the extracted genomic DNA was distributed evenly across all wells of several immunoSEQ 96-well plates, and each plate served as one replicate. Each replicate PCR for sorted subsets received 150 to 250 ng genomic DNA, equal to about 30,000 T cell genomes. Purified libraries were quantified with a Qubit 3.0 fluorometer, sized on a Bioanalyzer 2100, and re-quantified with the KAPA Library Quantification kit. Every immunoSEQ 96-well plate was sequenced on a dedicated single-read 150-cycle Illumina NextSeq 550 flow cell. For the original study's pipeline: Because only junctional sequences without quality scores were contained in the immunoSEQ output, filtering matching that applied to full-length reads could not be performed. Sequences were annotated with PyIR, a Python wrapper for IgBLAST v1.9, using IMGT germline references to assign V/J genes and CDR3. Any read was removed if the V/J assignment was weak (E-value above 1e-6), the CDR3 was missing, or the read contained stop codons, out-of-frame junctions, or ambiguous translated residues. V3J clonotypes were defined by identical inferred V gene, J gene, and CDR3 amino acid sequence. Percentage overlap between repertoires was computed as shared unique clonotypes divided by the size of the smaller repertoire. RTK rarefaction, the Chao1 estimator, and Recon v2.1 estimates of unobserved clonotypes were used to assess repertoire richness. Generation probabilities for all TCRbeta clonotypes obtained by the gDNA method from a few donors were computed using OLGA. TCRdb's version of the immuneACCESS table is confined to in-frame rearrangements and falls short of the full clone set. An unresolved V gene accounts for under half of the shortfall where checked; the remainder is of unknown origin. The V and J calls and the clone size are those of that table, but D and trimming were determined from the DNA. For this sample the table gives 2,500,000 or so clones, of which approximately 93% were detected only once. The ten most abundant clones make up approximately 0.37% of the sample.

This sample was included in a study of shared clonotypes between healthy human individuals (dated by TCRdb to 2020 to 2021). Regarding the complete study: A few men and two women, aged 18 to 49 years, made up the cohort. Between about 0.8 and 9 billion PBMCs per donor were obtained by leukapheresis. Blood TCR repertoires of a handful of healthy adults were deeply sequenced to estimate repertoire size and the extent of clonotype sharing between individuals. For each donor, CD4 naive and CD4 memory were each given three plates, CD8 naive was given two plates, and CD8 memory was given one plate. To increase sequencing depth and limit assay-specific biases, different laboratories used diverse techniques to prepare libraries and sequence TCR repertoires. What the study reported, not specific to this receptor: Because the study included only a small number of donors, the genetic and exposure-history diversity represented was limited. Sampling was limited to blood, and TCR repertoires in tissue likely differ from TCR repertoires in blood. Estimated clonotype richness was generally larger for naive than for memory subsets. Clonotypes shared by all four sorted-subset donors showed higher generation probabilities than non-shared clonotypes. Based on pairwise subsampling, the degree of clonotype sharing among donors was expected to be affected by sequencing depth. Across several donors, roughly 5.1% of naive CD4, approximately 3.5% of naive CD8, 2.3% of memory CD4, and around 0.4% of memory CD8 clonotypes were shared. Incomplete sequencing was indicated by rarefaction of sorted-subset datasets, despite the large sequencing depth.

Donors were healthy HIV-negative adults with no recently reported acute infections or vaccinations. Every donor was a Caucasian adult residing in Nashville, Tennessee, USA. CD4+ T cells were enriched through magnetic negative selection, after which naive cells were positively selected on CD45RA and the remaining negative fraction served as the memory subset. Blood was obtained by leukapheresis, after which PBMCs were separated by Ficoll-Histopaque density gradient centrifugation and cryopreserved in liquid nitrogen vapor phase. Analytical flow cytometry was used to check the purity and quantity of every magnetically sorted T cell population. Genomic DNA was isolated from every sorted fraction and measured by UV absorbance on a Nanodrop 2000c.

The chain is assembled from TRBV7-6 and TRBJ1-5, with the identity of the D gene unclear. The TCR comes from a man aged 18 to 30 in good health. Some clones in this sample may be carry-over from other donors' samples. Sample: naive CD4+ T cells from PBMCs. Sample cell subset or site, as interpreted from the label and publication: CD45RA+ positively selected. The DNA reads TGTGCCAGCAGCTTAGCCAATCAGCCCCAGCATTTT. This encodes CASSLANQPQHF.